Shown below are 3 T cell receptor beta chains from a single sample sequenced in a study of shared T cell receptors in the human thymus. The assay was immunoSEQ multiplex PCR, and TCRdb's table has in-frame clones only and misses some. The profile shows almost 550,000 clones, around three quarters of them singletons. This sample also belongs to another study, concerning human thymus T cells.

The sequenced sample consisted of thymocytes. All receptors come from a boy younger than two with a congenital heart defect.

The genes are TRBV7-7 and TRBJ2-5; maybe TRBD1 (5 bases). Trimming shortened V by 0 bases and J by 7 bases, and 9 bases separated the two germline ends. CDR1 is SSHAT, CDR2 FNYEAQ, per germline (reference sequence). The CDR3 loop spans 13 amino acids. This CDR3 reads CASSLAGRGTQYF. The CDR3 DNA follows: TGTGCCAGCAGCTTAGCGGGGCGCGGGACCCAGTACTTC.

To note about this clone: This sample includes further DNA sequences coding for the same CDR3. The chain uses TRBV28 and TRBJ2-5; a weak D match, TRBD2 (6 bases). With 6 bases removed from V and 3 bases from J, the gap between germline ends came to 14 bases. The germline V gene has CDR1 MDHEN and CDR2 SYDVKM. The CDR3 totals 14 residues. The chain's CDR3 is CASRTSGSKETQYF. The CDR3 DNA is TGTGCCAGCAGAACATCCGGGAGTAAAGAGACCCAGTACTTC.

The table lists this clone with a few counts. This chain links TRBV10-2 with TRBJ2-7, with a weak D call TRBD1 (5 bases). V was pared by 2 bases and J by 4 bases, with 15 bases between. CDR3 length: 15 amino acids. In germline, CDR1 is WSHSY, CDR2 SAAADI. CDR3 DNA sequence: TGCGCCAGCAGTGAGACAGGATCCAGGGAATACGAGCAGTACTTC. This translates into CASSETGSREYEQYF.